This entry lists 24 T cell receptor beta chains sequenced from one sample in a study of T cell repertoires in ileal Crohn's disease. Using immunoSEQ multiplex PCR, the repertoire was profiled, and TCRdb retains in-frame clones only, with some absent. This sample has fewer than 13,000 clones; 75% to 85% occur once, and the top ten carry 13% to 15%. Time point meaning: neoterminal ileum biopsy at postoperative endoscopy, about 6 months after surgery. Sample: ileal tissue. The receptors derive from an adult with Crohn's disease.

This clone appeared a single time. CDR3 sequence (DNA): TGTGCCACCAAGGGAGGGCATCCCTACGAGCAGTACTTC. Its protein product is CATKGGHPYEQYF. The chain uses TRBV6-6 and TRBJ2-7, with 7 bases lining up with TRBD2. CDR1 is MNHNY and CDR2 is SVGAGI in the germline V gene (reference sequence). CDR3 length: 13 amino acids. V trimming: 10 bases; J trimming: 2 bases; junction bases outside the gene matches: 8.

This chain joins TRBV6-1 and TRBJ2-5, with D possibly matching TRBD2 (5 bases). Germline V gene sequence: CDR1 MNHNS, CDR2 SASEGT. The CDR3 length is 13 residues. Trimming removed 6 bases at V and 7 bases at J, with 15 bases between. The CDR3 DNA reads as TGTGCCAGCAGCCGGGATCCACGGGGGACCCAGTACTTC. Amino acid sequence: CASSRDPRGTQYF.

With regard to this clone: The sample contains more than one DNA sequence encoding this CDR3. This chain connects TRBV27 to TRBJ1-5; D not resolved. The CDR3 runs to 13 residues. Germline V lookup: CDR1 MNHEY, CDR2 SMNVEV (reference sequence). Between the trimmed V and J ends, which lost 5 bases and 7 bases, there was a span of 12 bases. For the CDR3, the DNA is TGTGCCAGCAGTCCTCGGTTAGAGCAGCCCCAGCATTTT. It is translated as CASSPRLEQPQHF.

In its sample, this clone was seen a few times. The chain couples TRBV7-9 to TRBJ1-2; 7 bases match TRBD1. The germline CDR1 and CDR2 sequences are SEHNR and FQNEAQ (reference sequence). The CDR3 is made up of 14 amino acids. The V segment lost 1 base and the J segment 2 bases; nucleotides outside the gene matches: 1. The CDR3 DNA reads as TGTGCCAGCAGCTTAGGACAGGGAAACTATGGCTACACCTTC. Translated: CASSLGQGNYGYTF.

The chain carries TRBV19 and TRBJ1-6; D is uncertain. Per germline, CDR1 LNHDA and CDR2 SQIVND (reference sequence). The CDR3 covers 16 residues. V was trimmed by 3 bases and J by 2 bases, leaving 11 bases between them. The CDR3: CASSIGGFTYNSPLHF. The CDR3 region has the DNA TGTGCCAGTAGTATTGGAGGGTTTACCTATAATTCACCCCTCCACTTT.

This chain joins TRBV6-6 and TRBJ1-2; 8 bases match TRBD1. Germline V gene sequence: CDR1 MNHNY, CDR2 SVGAGI (reference sequence). The V segment lost 0 bases and the J segment 8 bases; nucleotides outside the gene matches: 5. The CDR3 loop spans 14 amino acids. CDR3 loop: CASSYSGQARGYTF. The CDR3 DNA is TGTGCCAGCAGTTACTCGGGACAGGCGCGCGGCTACACCTTC.

This chain connects TRBV7-2 to TRBJ2-2, with D possibly matching TRBD1 (5 bases). Germline CDR1 reads SGHTA; CDR2 reads FQGNSA. The V and J ends lost 0 bases and 2 bases respectively, with 13 bases between them. This CDR3 region has 17 residues. CDR3 sequence reads: CASSLAGPGRNTGELFF. The DNA for the CDR3 is TGTGCCAGCAGCTTAGCGGGGCCAGGCAGAAACACCGGGGAGCTGTTTTTT.

The chain uses TRBV5-6 and TRBJ2-3; D call uncertain. The CDR3 is 15 amino acids. V was cut by 1 base and J by 6 bases, with 15 bases left in between. Looked up from germline, CDR1 is SGHDT and CDR2 is YYEEEE. The CDR3 loop is CASSLKWIATDTQYF. DNA of the CDR3: TGTGCCAGCAGCTTGAAATGGATAGCCACGGATACGCAGTATTTT.

This sequence joins TRBV5-1 and TRBJ1-1; D not certain. The CDR3 extends over 13 amino acids. Trimming left V 1 base short and J 1 base short, with 5 bases between. Per germline, CDR1 SGHRS and CDR2 YFSETQ. The CDR3 DNA sequence: TGCGCCAGCAGCTTGTTCAGGAACACTGAAGCTTTCTTT. Amino acids: CASSLFRNTEAFF.

Judged by abundance, this clone is large. The chain uses TRBV5-8 and TRBJ1-3, with 9 bases aligning to TRBD1. The V segment lost 3 bases and the J segment 4 bases; nucleotides outside the gene matches: 5. This CDR3 region has 15 residues. CDR1 is SGHTS, CDR2 YDEGEE, per germline. In DNA form, the CDR3 reads TGTGCCAGCAGCTCACAGGGGGCGCGAGGAAACACCATATATTTT. Amino acids: CASSSQGARGNTIYF.

The chain joins TRBV6-1 to TRBJ2-1; the match to TRBD1 covers 7 bases. After removal of 6 bases from V and 6 bases from J, the junction contained 8 bases not matched to a gene. Looked up from germline, CDR1 is MNHNS and CDR2 is SASEGT. There are 14 residues in the CDR3. The CDR3 nucleotides are TGTGCCAGCAGGGACAGGAGCTTCAGCAATGAGCAGTTCTTC. Encoded protein: CASRDRSFSNEQFF.

A few counts support this clone. The rearrangement uses TRBV28 and TRBJ2-2, with D uncertain. CDR1 is MDHEN, CDR2 SYDVKM, per germline. Between the trimmed V and J ends, which lost 1 base and 4 bases, there was a span of 4 bases. The CDR3 totals 13 residues. The CDR3 bases are TGTGCCAGCAGTTTATCGGGCACCGGGGAGCTGTTTTTT. It encodes CASSLSGTGELFF.

J is TRBJ2-7 and V is TRBV5-8; D unclear. V lost 3 bases and J lost 0, with 7 bases in between. There are 13 residues in the CDR3. Germline V CDR1 and CDR2: SGHTS, YDEGEE. DNA for the CDR3: TGTGCCAGCAGCTCCGGTAGCTCCTACGAGCAGTACTTC. Translating it yields CASSSGSSYEQYF.

The V call is TRBV7-2, the J call TRBJ1-1, with 9 bases that match TRBD1. The CDR3 has 16 residues. J gave up 0 bases and V 4 bases, and 6 bases lay outside the gene matches. Germline V CDR1 and CDR2: SGHTA, FQGNSA. CDR3 bases: TGTGCCAGCAGCTATGACAGGGGGGCCATGAACACTGAAGCTTTCTTT. As protein: CASSYDRGAMNTEAFF. Drawing the rest from reference TRBV7-2 and TRBJ1-1, the complete variable domain is GAGVSQSPSNKVTEKGKDVELRCDPISGHTALYWYRQSLGQGLEFLIYFQGNSAPDKSGLPSDRFSAERTGGSVSTLTIQRTQQEDSAVYLCASSYDRGAMNTEAFFGQGTRLTVV.

This clone has just one count. This chain uses TRBV6-5 with TRBJ1-1; 8 bases fit TRBD1. Germline CDR1 reads MNHEY; CDR2 reads SVGAGI. Unmatched junction bases numbered 8, after V lost 6 bases and J lost 5 bases. This CDR3 region has 14 residues. The CDR3 coding sequence is TGTGCCAGCAGACCCGGGACAGGCGGGACTGAAGCTTTCTTT. This gives the protein CASRPGTGGTEAFF.

The CDR3 DNA sequence: TGTGCCAGCAGCTCCCTCCGACAGGGGATTGGCTACACCTTC. This codes for CASSSLRQGIGYTF. The chain carries TRBV5-6 and TRBJ1-2; TRBD1 matches 8 bases. CDR1 is SGHDT, CDR2 YYEEEE, per germline. The CDR3 spans 14 residues. V shed 3 bases and J 7 bases; nucleotides not matched to a gene: 8.

V gene TRBV7-9 combines with J gene TRBJ1-3; D call uncertain. The germline V gene has CDR1 SEHNR and CDR2 FQNEAQ (reference sequence). The CDR3 is 16 residues long. Trimming took 0 bases from V and 0 from J, leaving 9 bases between them. Here the CDR3 DNA reads TGTGCCAGCAGCTTAGCAATAGCGGGCTCTGGAAACACCATATATTTT. Translation: CASSLAIAGSGNTIYF.

This clone was picked up a small number of times. V usage is TRBV5-3 and J usage is TRBJ1-2; TRBD1 aligns across 8 bases. TRBV5-3 is an open reading frame whose function is uncertain. Trimming removed 4 bases from V and 1 base from J; junction bases left unmatched: 6. This CDR3 region has 15 residues. The CDR3 DNA reads as TGTGCCAGAAGCCCCGGGACAGGCCATAACTATGGCTACACCTTC. Translated: CARSPGTGHNYGYTF.

V is TRBV27 and J is TRBJ2-1; D perhaps matches TRBD2 (5 bases). V shed 5 bases and J shed 9 bases, with 14 bases lying between them. The CDR3 is 13 residues long. Germline CDR1 MNHEY, CDR2 SMNVEV (reference sequence). The CDR3 is CASSPPSGSEQFF. The DNA of the CDR3 is TGTGCCAGCAGTCCTCCAAGCGGCAGTGAGCAGTTCTTC.

The V gene is TRBV6-1, the J gene TRBJ2-3; TRBD2 agrees at 9 bases. Losses at the gene ends were 3 bases for V and 1 base for J; bases not matched to a gene: 8. The CDR3 extends over 17 amino acids. The germline V gene encodes CDR1 MNHNS and CDR2 SASEGT. DNA of the CDR3: TGTGCCAGCAGTGAGGGGCGGGGGGGCCGCGGCACAGATACGCAGTATTTT. Translating it yields CASSEGRGGRGTDTQYF.

This clone appeared a few times. The chain couples TRBV5-5 to TRBJ1-5; D may be TRBD1 (5 bases). The CDR3 runs 15 residues. The V and J ends lost 0 bases and 1 base respectively, with 8 bases between them. Per the germline V gene, CDR1 is SGHKS and CDR2 is YYEKEE (reference sequence). CDR3: CASSLAGGSNQPQHF. CDR3 DNA sequence: TGTGCCAGCAGCTTGGCCGGGGGGAGCAATCAGCCCCAGCATTTT.

V is TRBV2 and J is TRBJ2-1, with D perhaps TRBD1 (5 bases). V dropped 5 bases and J dropped 6 bases, with 11 bases sitting between them. The germline V gene encodes CDR1 SNHLY and CDR2 FYNNEI. The length of the CDR3 is 13 residues. As DNA, the CDR3 is TGTGCCAGCAGTCAATACACAGGCAATGAGCAGTTCTTC. Translated: CASSQYTGNEQFF.

CDR3 in DNA: TGTGCCAGCTCACTGAGCGACAGAGTGAACACTGAAGCTTTCTTT. It translates to CASSLSDRVNTEAFF. The rearrangement links TRBV18 to TRBJ1-1; tentative D call: TRBD1 (5 bases). V was clipped by 4 bases and J by 0 bases, with 12 bases between them. The germline CDR1 and CDR2 sequences are KGHSH and LQKENI. The CDR3 loop spans 15 amino acids. Supplemented by reference TRBV18 and TRBJ1-1, the full variable domain reads NAGVMQNPRHLVRRRGQEARLRCSPMKGHSHVYWYRQLPEEGLKFMVYLQKENIIDESGMPKERFSAEFPKEGPSILRIQQVVRGDSAAYFCASSLSDRVNTEAFFGQGTRLTVV.

This chain connects TRBV5-4 to TRBJ2-1, with 8 bases aligning to TRBD1. The germline gives CDR1 SGHNT, CDR2 YYREEE (reference sequence). Trimming cost V 2 bases and J 12 bases; bases outside gene matches: 10. This CDR3 has 14 amino acids. The CDR3 is CASSLGQGAFGQFF. In DNA, the CDR3 is TGTGCCAGCAGCTTAGGCCAGGGGGCTTTTGGGCAGTTCTTC. Full variable domain (outside the CDR3, taken from reference TRBV5-4 and TRBJ2-1): ETGVTQSPTHLIKTRGQQVTLRCSSQSGHNTVSWYQQALGQGPQFIFQYYREEENGRGNFPPRFSGLQFPNYSSELNVNALELDDSALYLCASSLGQGAFGQFFGPGTRLTVL.